This is a list of T cell receptor beta chains from one sample in a study of T cell changes during pregnancy in multiple sclerosis. Repertoires were generated with immunoSEQ multiplex PCR, while TCRdb's copy carries only in-frame clones and drops some. The top ten clones hold approximately 2% of a sample with roughly 63,000 clones, about 90% of them seen once. The sample in question was peripheral blood, obtained in the second trimester of pregnancy. The receptor set was obtained from a female donor in good health, enrolled as a control in a pregnancy study. CDR3s include the opening cysteine and the closing phenylalanine or tryptophan. The D gene is left open where the match is weak. Only some rows state a clone size, as once, few, many or a class for expanded clones.

d_gene	v_gene	abundance	j_gene	CDR3nt	CDR3aa
TRBD2	TRBV7-2	once	TRBJ2-3	TGTGCCAGCAGCTCAACGATAGCGGGGGGAAGCACAGATACGCAGTATTTT	CASSSTIAGGSTDTQYF
TRBD1	TRBV5-1	-	TRBJ1-6	TGCGCCAGCAGCTTGGCGGGACAGGGCCATAATTCACCCCTCCACTTT	CASSLAGQGHNSPLHF
-	TRBV4-1	-	TRBJ2-3	TGCGCCAGCAGCCAAGAGTTCGCGGATACGCAGTATTTT	CASSQEFADTQYF
-	TRBV5-1	-	TRBJ1-1	TGCGCCAGCAGTGCGGACAGTACCGAAGCTTTCTTT	CASSADSTEAFF
-	TRBV7-8	-	TRBJ2-3	TGTGCCAGCAGCCCCAGAAGCTTGGCGGCGACAGATACGCAGTATTTT	CASSPRSLAATDTQYF
-	TRBV11-2	-	TRBJ2-7	TGTGCCAGCAGCTCAGTAGGGGAATCCTACGAGCAGTACTTC	CASSSVGESYEQYF
-	TRBV11-2	once	TRBJ1-4	TGTGCCAGCAGCTTGTATGGTGAGAATGAAAAACTGTTTTTT	CASSLYGENEKLFF
-	TRBV29-1	-	TRBJ1-3	TGCAGCGTTGCCAACTCTGGAAACACCATATATTTT	CSVANSGNTIYF
-	TRBV29-1	-	TRBJ1-1	TGCAGCGCCTCGACAGGCTCGAACACTGAAGCTTTCTTT	CSASTGSNTEAFF
-	TRBV7-8	-	TRBJ1-6	TGTGGGGCGGGCGGGCGTGGTTCACCCCTCCACTTT	CGAGGRGSPLHF
-	TRBV9	-	TRBJ2-6	TGTGCCAGCAGCGTACGTCAGATCGCTGGGGCCAACGTCCTGACTTTC	CASSVRQIAGANVLTF
-	TRBV29-1	-	TRBJ1-1	TGCAGCGTTCAGGGTCTCATGAACACTGAAGCTTTCTTT	CSVQGLMNTEAFF
-	TRBV27	-	TRBJ2-3	TGTGCCAGCAGTCCAGGGAGGCCAGATACGCAGTATTTT	CASSPGRPDTQYF
-	TRBV20-1	-	TRBJ1-1	TGCAGTGCTTGGGCCCGGACTGAAGCTTTCTTT	CSAWARTEAFF
TRBD1	TRBV6-1	-	TRBJ1-6	TGTGCCAGCAGTGATTTACGTGGTCAGGGGGCTTCACCCCTCCACTTT	CASSDLRGQGASPLHF
TRBD1	TRBV15	many	TRBJ1-1	TGTGCCACCAGGGGGACAGGGGCTACCACTGAAGCTTTCTTT	CATRGTGATTEAFF
TRBD2	TRBV2	-	TRBJ2-7	TGTGCCAGCAGTGAAGACCTCCCGCGTCAGCGGGGGCCATACGAGCAGTACTTC	CASSEDLPRQRGPYEQYF
TRBD2	TRBV6-5	-	TRBJ2-1	TGTGCCACCAAGGGGCGGGAGGTGTTCTTC	CATKGREVFF
-	TRBV7-9	-	TRBJ2-1	TGTGCCAGCAGCCCAATAACTTTAGCCGGTCCGGGCAATGAGCAGTTCTTC	CASSPITLAGPGNEQFF
TRBD2	TRBV27	once	TRBJ2-3	TGTGCCAGCAGTTTTGTTAGCGGGACTACACCTAGCACAGATACGCAGTATTTT	CASSFVSGTTPSTDTQYF
-	TRBV2	-	TRBJ1-6	TGTGCCAGCAGTGAAAATGTAGCCTCCTATAATTCACCCCTCCACTTT	CASSENVASYNSPLHF
TRBD2	TRBV2	-	TRBJ2-7	TGTGCCAGCTTCTGGACTAGCGGGCAGAAAAGCTCCTACGAGCAGTACTTC	CASFWTSGQKSSYEQYF
-	TRBV2	-	TRBJ1-6	TGTGCCAGCGAAACCTTGGGGCGGGAAAATTCACCCCTCCACTTT	CASETLGRENSPLHF
-	TRBV7-9	-	TRBJ2-7	TGTGCCAGCAGCTTACCAGCGGACGAGCAGTACTTC	CASSLPADEQYF
TRBD1	TRBV6-6	-	TRBJ2-7	TGTGCCAGCAGTCTAAAGGGACAGGGGGCGGGGGAGCAGTACTTC	CASSLKGQGAGEQYF
-	TRBV5-4	-	TRBJ1-1	TGTGCCAGCAGCTTAGTGGGACAAAGGATCAACACTGAAGCTTTCTTT	CASSLVGQRINTEAFF
-	TRBV10-3	once	TRBJ1-5	TGTGCCATCAGTGGCGTGGGGGGTCAGCCCCAGCATTTT	CAISGVGGQPQHF
-	TRBV27	few	TRBJ1-2	TGTGCCAGCAAGGAGAGGAAAGCGGGGCAGGTGAACTATGGCTACACCTTC	CASKERKAGQVNYGYTF
-	TRBV7-6	-	TRBJ2-1	TGTGCCAGCAGCCGTCTGGACGGGAACAATGAGCAGTTCTTC	CASSRLDGNNEQFF
TRBD1	TRBV7-9	-	TRBJ2-5	TGTGCCAGCAGGTTACTTCCGGGACAGGGAGAGACCCAGTACTTC	CASRLLPGQGETQYF